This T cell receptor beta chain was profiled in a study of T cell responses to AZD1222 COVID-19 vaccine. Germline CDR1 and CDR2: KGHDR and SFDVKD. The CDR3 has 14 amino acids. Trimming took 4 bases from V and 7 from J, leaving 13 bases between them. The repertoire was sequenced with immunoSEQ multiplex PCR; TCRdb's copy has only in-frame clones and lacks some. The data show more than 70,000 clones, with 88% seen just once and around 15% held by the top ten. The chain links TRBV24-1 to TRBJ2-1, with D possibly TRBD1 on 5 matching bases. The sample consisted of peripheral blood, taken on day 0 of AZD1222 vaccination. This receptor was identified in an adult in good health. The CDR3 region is CATSEGVRPNEQFF. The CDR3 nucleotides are TGTGCCACCAGTGAAGGGGTAAGACCGAATGAGCAGTTCTTC.